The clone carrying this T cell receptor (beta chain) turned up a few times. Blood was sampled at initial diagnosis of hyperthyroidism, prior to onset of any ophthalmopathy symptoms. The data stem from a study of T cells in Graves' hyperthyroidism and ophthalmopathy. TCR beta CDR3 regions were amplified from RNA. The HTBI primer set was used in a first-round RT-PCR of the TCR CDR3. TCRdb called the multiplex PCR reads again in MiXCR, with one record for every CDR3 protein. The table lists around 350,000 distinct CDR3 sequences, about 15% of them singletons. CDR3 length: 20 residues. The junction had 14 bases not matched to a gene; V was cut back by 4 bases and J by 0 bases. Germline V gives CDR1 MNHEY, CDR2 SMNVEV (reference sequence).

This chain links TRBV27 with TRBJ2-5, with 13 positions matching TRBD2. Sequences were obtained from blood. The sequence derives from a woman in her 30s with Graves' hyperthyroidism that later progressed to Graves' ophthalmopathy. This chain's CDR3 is CASSSLSPGTSGKYQETQYF. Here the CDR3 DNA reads TGTGCCAGCAGTTCCCTCAGCCCGGGGACTAGCGGGAAGTACCAAGAGACCCAGTACTTC.